This TCR beta chain was identified during a study of graft-versus-host responses after intestinal transplantation. On the study more broadly: Isolated intestinal, liver-intestinal, or multivisceral transplants had been given to the recipients. The whole recipient group had anti-thymocyte globulin induction followed by tacrolimus and steroids for roughly 3 years. Study-wide results and limits: Ileal or blood samples showed some GvH clones first, and such clones were also found in recipient marrow. Declines in HvG clones occurring early post-transplant were associated with peak circulating GvH clone levels.

Comments on this clone: The antigen remains unidentified.

CDR1 and CDR2 (germline): MNHNS, SASEGT. The germline V and J ends were trimmed by 4 bases and 0 bases, with 16 bases remaining between them. The CDR3 extends over 17 amino acids. Assay used: immunoSEQ multiplex PCR; TCRdb lists only in-frame clones, some missing. The sample consists of 90,000 to 100,000 clones, more than 85% of them appearing once. The TCR was taken from a human donor who received an intestinal transplant. The J gene is TRBJ2-1, the V gene TRBV6-1; maybe TRBD1 (5 bases). Sequencing used unstimulated CD8+ T cells sorted from spleen or lymph node cells, obtained before intestinal transplant. Here the CDR3 reads CASSGAGSASSYNEQFF. The CDR3 nucleotides read TGTGCCAGCAGTGGGGCAGGGTCGGCTAGCTCCTACAATGAGCAGTTCTTC.